This TCR beta chain was identified during a study of cytomegalovirus exposure and HLA in healthy donors. Study conclusions and caveats: There were 164 TCR beta chains listed as cytomegalovirus-associated.

Comment on this clone: Its target is not known.

The primer mix had 60 Vbeta and 13 Jbeta primers. The data were produced by immunoSEQ multiplex PCR, yet TCRdb's version contains in-frame clones alone and is incomplete. The sample comprises some 100,000 clones, 65% to 75% of which are singletons, and approximately 4.3% rests with the top ten. The sequencing input was PBMCs. The receptor was derived from a young woman in good health and CMV-seropositive.

CDR3 region: CASSSNTGGLREGEAFF. For the CDR3, the DNA is TGTGCCAGCTCATCCAATACAGGGGGACTTAGGGAGGGTGAAGCTTTCTTT. V is TRBV18 and J is TRBJ1-1, with 8 bases lining up with TRBD1. The CDR3 runs to 17 residues. After removal of 5 bases from V and 7 bases from J, the junction contained 18 bases not matched to a gene. Looked up from germline, CDR1 is KGHSH and CDR2 is LQKENI.